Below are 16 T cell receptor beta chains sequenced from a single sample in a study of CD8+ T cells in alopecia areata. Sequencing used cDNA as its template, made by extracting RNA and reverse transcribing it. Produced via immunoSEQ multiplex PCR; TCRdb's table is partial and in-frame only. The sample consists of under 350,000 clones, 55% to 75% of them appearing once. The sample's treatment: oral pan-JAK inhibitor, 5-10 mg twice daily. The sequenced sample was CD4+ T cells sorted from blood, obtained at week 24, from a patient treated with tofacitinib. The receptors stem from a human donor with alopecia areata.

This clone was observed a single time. The CDR3 protein is CASSQEGGASTDTQYF. In DNA form, the CDR3 reads TGCGCCAGCAGCCAAGAGGGTGGGGCTAGCACAGATACGCAGTATTTT. The rearrangement joins TRBV4-1 to TRBJ2-3; D possibly corresponds to TRBD1 (5 bases). The length of the CDR3 is 16 residues. The ends were cut back, 0 bases at V and 0 bases at J, with 10 bases in the middle. Looked up from germline, CDR1 is MGHRA and CDR2 is YSYEKL.

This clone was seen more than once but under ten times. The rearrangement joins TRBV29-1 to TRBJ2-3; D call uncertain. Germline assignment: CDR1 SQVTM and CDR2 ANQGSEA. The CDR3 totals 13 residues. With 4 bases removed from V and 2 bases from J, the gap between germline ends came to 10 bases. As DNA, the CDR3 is TGCAGCGTTGTCGGGCTAAACACAGATACGCAGTATTTT. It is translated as CSVVGLNTDTQYF.

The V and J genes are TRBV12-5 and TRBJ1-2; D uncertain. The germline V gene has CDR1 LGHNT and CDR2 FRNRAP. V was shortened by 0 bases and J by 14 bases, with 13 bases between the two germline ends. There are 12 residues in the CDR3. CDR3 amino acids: CASGLVMWGQTF. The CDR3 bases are TGTGCTAGTGGTTTGGTAATGTGGGGTCAAACCTTC.

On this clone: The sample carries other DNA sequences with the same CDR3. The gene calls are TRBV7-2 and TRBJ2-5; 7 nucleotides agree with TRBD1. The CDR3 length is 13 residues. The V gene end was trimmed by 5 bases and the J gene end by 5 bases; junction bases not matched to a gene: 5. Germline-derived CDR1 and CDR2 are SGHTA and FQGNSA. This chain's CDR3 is CASSRDRAETQYF. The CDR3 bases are TGTGCCAGCAGCCGAGACAGGGCCGAGACCCAGTACTTC.

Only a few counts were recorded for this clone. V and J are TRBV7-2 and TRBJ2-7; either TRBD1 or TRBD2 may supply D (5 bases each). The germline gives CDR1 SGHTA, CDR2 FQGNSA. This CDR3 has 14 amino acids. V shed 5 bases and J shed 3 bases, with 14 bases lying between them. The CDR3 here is CASSPGPVYYEQYF. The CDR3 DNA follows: TGTGCCAGCAGCCCGGGGCCTGTGTACTACGAGCAGTACTTC.

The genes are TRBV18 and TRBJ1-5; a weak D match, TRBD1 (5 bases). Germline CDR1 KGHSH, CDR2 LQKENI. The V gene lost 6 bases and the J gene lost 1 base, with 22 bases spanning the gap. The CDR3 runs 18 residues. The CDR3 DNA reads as TGTGCCAGCTCTCGCGGGGACGACGGAGGTATGAGCAATCAGCCCCAGCATTTT. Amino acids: CASSRGDDGGMSNQPQHF.

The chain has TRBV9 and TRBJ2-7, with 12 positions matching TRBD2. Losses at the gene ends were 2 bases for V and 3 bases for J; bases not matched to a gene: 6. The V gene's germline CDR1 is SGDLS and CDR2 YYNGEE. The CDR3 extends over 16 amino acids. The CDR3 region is CASSVTSGGYDYEQYF. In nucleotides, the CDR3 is TGTGCCAGCAGCGTGACTAGCGGGGGCTACGACTACGAGCAGTACTTC.

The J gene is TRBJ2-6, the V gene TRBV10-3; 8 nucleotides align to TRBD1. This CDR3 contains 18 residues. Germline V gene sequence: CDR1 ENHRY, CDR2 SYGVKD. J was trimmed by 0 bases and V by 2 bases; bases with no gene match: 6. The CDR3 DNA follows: TGTGCCATCAGTGAGATTGGACAGGGAGTCTCTGGGGCCAACGTCCTGACTTTC. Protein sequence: CAISEIGQGVSGANVLTF.

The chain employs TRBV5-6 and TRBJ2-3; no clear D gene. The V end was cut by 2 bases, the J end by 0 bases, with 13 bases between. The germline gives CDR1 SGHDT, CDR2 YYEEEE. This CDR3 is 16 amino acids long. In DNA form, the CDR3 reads TGTGCCAGCAGCTTCCCAAACTCTCCTAGCACAGATACGCAGTATTTT. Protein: CASSFPNSPSTDTQYF.

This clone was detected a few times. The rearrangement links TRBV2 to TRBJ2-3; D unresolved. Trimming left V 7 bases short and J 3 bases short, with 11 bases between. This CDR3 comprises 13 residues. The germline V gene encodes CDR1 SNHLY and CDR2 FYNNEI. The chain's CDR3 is CASNVGKTDTQYF. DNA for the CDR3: TGTGCCAGCAATGTAGGGAAAACAGATACGCAGTATTTT.

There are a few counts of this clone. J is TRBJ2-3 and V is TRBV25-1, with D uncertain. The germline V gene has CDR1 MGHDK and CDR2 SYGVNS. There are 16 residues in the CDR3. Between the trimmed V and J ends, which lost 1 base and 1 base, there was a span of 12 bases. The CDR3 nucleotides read TGTGCCAGCAGTGAATTGGGCCGGTCTGGCACAGATACGCAGTATTTT. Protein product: CASSELGRSGTDTQYF.

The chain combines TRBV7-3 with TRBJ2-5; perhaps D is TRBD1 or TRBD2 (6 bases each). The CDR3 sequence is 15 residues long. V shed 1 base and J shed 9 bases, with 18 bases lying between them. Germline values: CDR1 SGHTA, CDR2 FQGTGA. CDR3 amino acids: CASSLRPGAETAQYF. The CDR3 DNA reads TGTGCCAGCAGCTTAAGGCCGGGGGCCGAGACGGCCCAGTACTTC.

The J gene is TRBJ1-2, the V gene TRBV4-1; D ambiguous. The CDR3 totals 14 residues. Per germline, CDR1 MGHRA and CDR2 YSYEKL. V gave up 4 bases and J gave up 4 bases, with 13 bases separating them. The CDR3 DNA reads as TGCGCCAGCAGCCCCTTCACCGTCCTCTATGGCTACACCTTC. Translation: CASSPFTVLYGYTF.

The CDR3 nucleotides are TGCAGCGTTTCTACCCGGGAGGACACTGAAGCTTTCTTT. This encodes CSVSTREDTEAFF. This rearrangement joins TRBV29-1 to TRBJ1-1, with D uncertain. This CDR3 has 13 residues. V was clipped by 5 bases and J by 3 bases, with 13 bases between them. The germline V gene has CDR1 SQVTM and CDR2 ANQGSEA.

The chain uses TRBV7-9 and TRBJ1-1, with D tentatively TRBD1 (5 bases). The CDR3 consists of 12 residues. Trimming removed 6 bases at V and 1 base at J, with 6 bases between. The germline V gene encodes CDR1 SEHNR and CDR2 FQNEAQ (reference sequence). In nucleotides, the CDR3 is TGTGCCAGCAGTCAGGGGAACACTGAAGCTTTCTTT. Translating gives CASSQGNTEAFF.

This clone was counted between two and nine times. In DNA form, the CDR3 reads TGTGCCACCCAGTACCAAGAGACCCAGTACTTC. This translates into CATQYQETQYF. The chain employs TRBV2 and TRBJ2-5; D remains ambiguous. This CDR3 is built from 11 residues. V lost 10 bases to trimming and J lost 0 bases, with 6 bases between them. The germline V gene encodes CDR1 SNHLY and CDR2 FYNNEI.